These T cell receptor beta chains were read from a single sample in a study of cytomegalovirus exposure and HLA in healthy donors. The method was immunoSEQ multiplex PCR; TCRdb's version includes in-frame clones alone and lacks a portion of them. The table lists about 72,000 clones, 94% of them singletons, with roughly 0.6% in the top ten. The material sequenced was PBMCs. These receptors were collected from a woman between 18 and 29 years old in good health and CMV-seronegative. The CDR3 runs from the conserved cysteine through the conserved F or W. The D gene is left open where the match is weak. The size field is filled for only some rows; it gives once, few, many or a size class.

d_call	v_call	clone_size	j_call	cdr3_nt	cdr3_aa
TRBD1	TRBV28	NA	TRBJ2-7	TGTGCCAGCAGTTTATGGGACAGGCCCGATGTCTCCTACGAGCAGTACTTC	CASSLWDRPDVSYEQYF
NA	TRBV9	NA	TRBJ1-1	TGTGCCAGCAGCGTAGAAGGGGTACCGAACACTGAAGCTTTCTTT	CASSVEGVPNTEAFF
NA	TRBV5-1	NA	TRBJ1-3	TGCGCCAGCAGCTCTTCTACTACAGGGTCTGGAAACACCATATATTTT	CASSSSTTGSGNTIYF
TRBD1	TRBV29-1	NA	TRBJ1-4	TGCAGCGTTGGTGACAGGGCAACTAATGAAAAACTGTTTTTT	CSVGDRATNEKLFF
TRBD2	TRBV5-1	NA	TRBJ2-1	TGCGCCAGCAGCGATACACTAGCGGGGGGACCTGAGCAGTTCTTC	CASSDTLAGGPEQFF
TRBD1	TRBV9	NA	TRBJ2-1	TGTGCCAGCAGCGCAGGGACAGACGCTTACAATGAGCAGTTCTTC	CASSAGTDAYNEQFF
TRBD1	TRBV7-6	NA	TRBJ1-2	TGTGCCAGCAGCCACAGCCCGGGACAGCATTCAGCCTATGGCTACACCTTC	CASSHSPGQHSAYGYTF
NA	TRBV7-8	NA	TRBJ1-2	TGTGCCAGCAGCTTAGGCGACATGTCGCTTTACTATGGCTACACCTTC	CASSLGDMSLYYGYTF
TRBD1	TRBV28	NA	TRBJ2-3	TGTGCCAGCAGTTTAGGGGACAGGGTAGCGGGAGATACGCAGTATTTT	CASSLGDRVAGDTQYF
NA	TRBV5-6	NA	TRBJ2-2	TGTGCCAGCAGCTCGGACAGAAACGCGAACACCGGGGAGCTGTTTTTT	CASSSDRNANTGELFF
NA	TRBV7-9	NA	TRBJ2-7	TGTGCCAGCAGCTTAGCGGGACAAATTGAGCAGTACTTC	CASSLAGQIEQYF
NA	TRBV11-2	NA	TRBJ2-6	TGTGCCAGCAGCCGATTTCGGGATTTTGCGACCTCTGGGGCCAACGTCCTGACTTTC	CASSRFRDFATSGANVLTF
NA	TRBV6-5	few	TRBJ1-3	TGTGCCAGCAGTCTCAGGACAGCGGGGAGAAACACCATATATTTT	CASSLRTAGRNTIYF
NA	TRBV9	NA	TRBJ1-5	TGTGCCAGCAGCTCAGCAGGAGGGAACGAATTCGGGCCCCAGCATTTT	CASSSAGGNEFGPQHF
TRBD1	TRBV30	NA	TRBJ1-4	TGTGCCGGGGGACAGCGAGAAAAACTGTTTTTT	CAGGQREKLFF
TRBD2	TRBV9	NA	TRBJ2-3	TGTGCCAGCAGAGAGCGGGGGGCAATCACAGATACGCAGTATTTT	CASRERGAITDTQYF
NA	TRBV6-6	NA	TRBJ2-7	TGTGCCAGCAGTAAGTCGGGGTTGTACGAGCAGTACTTC	CASSKSGLYEQYF
NA	TRBV6-6	NA	TRBJ2-1	TGTGCCAGCAGTTCACACCGGGTCAAATCCTACAATGAGCAGTTCTTC	CASSSHRVKSYNEQFF
TRBD1	TRBV6-6	NA	TRBJ1-1	TGTGCCAGCAGTTCCCGGACAGGGAAGACTTTCTTT	CASSSRTGKTFF
TRBD1	TRBV7-9	NA	TRBJ2-2	TGTGCCAGCAGGCCAGGGGGCACCGGGGAGCTGTTTTTT	CASRPGGTGELFF
TRBD2	TRBV19	NA	TRBJ2-7	TGTGCCAGTAGTATCCAGGCGGGGGGGCCTCCCTACGAGCAGTACTTC	CASSIQAGGPPYEQYF
NA	TRBV5-1	NA	TRBJ2-2	TGCGCCAGCAGCTTGGCGGCGAACACCGGGGAGCTGTTTTTT	CASSLAANTGELFF
NA	TRBV5-4	NA	TRBJ1-2	TGTGCCAGCAGCGCGGACAGAGTTTACTATGGCTACACCTTC	CASSADRVYYGYTF
TRBD2	TRBV7-6	NA	TRBJ2-3	TGTGCCAGCAGCTCCGGACTAGCGGGGGGGGGTCTCACAGATACGCAGTATTTT	CASSSGLAGGGLTDTQYF
TRBD1	TRBV7-2	NA	TRBJ2-4	TGTGCCAGTAGCCACAGGGGAGCCAAAAACATTCAGTACTTC	CASSHRGAKNIQYF
NA	TRBV7-8	NA	TRBJ2-7	TGTGCCAGCAGCTTCAGGATATACGAGCAGTACTTC	CASSFRIYEQYF
NA	TRBV19	NA	TRBJ1-5	TGTGCCAGTAGTACCCTCGGACAGTTCAATCAGCCCCAGCATTTT	CASSTLGQFNQPQHF
NA	TRBV7-2	NA	TRBJ2-1	TGTGCCAGCAGCTTGCGGGACGCCAAAAACAATGAGCAGTTCTTC	CASSLRDAKNNEQFF
NA	TRBV29-1	NA	TRBJ1-2	TGCAGCGCCACGACAGGTCATGCTAACTATGGCTACACCTTC	CSATTGHANYGYTF
NA	TRBV28	NA	TRBJ1-4	TGTGCCAGCAGTTTAGAGCGGGCTTGGGTAGACGGTGAAAAACTGTTTTTT	CASSLERAWVDGEKLFF
NA	TRBV27	NA	TRBJ2-5	TGTGCCAGCAGTTTATTAGGGAGTGAAGAGACCCAGTACTTC	CASSLLGSEETQYF
NA	TRBV27	NA	TRBJ1-1	TGTGCCAGCCAGGCGGGGAAGAACACTGAAGCTTTCTTT	CASQAGKNTEAFF
NA	TRBV5-1	NA	TRBJ1-1	TGCGCCAGCAGCTTAAGAGGGGGGGGCACTGAAGCTTTCTTT	CASSLRGGGTEAFF
TRBD1	TRBV30	NA	TRBJ2-7	TGTGCCTGGAGTGTAGACAGGGATATCTACGAGCAGTACTTC	CAWSVDRDIYEQYF
TRBD2	TRBV13	once	TRBJ2-2	TGTGCCAGCAGCCCGACTAGCGGGGGGCTGGTCGGGGAGCTGTTTTTT	CASSPTSGGLVGELFF
NA	TRBV6-4	few	TRBJ2-2	TGTGCCAGCAGTGGGACTAACACCGGGGAGCTGTTTTTT	CASSGTNTGELFF
TRBD2	TRBV18	NA	TRBJ2-1	TGTGCCAGCTCGTACTCACTAGCGGGGGGGCCCAATGAGCAGTTCTTC	CASSYSLAGGPNEQFF
NA	TRBV11-2	NA	TRBJ2-2	TGTGCCAGCAGCTTAACGCGGGGCCCGAACACCGGGGAGCTGTTTTTT	CASSLTRGPNTGELFF
TRBD1	TRBV7-8	few	TRBJ1-5	TGTGCCAGCAGCTTAGCGCCTGCGACAGGGGGCAATCAGCCCCAGCATTTT	CASSLAPATGGNQPQHF
NA	TRBV9	NA	TRBJ2-3	TGTGCCAGCACCCTAACCCCACGAGGGACAGATACGCAGTATTTT	CASTLTPRGTDTQYF
NA	TRBV27	NA	TRBJ2-7	TGTGCCAGCAGGGCGGGGGCCACCTACGAGCAGTACTTC	CASRAGATYEQYF